The 22 T cell receptor beta chains below all came from one sample that was sequenced in a study of CXCR3-negative and CXCR3-positive naive CD8 T cells. Study-wide points: More hydrophobic TRB CDR3s were found in CXCR3-positive naive cells than in CXCR3-negative naive cells.

These receptors lack a known antigen. The authors made the TRB cDNA libraries by 5' RACE using UMI labels. TCRdb re-called the 5' RACE reads and gives one entry per CDR3 protein, without DNA. Across about 90,000 distinct CDR3 sequences, the top ten clones capture nearly 0.85% of the sample. Sequencing was performed on naive CXCR3+ CD8+ T cells from blood. Stated subset: CD45RO-CCR7+CD27+CD95- naive CD8+ T cells expressing CXCR3 (TNR3+). Receptor source: a human donor in good health. Some clones in this sample may be carry-over from other donors' samples.

The chain is built from TRBV6-2 or TRBV6-3 and TRBJ1-5. The CDR3 extends over 13 amino acids. In germline, CDR1 is MNHEY, CDR2 SVGEGT. The CDR3 loop reads CASKDNVNQPQHF.

V gene TRBV15 combines with J gene TRBJ2-1; TCRdb calls TRBD1, which cannot be checked without DNA. The CDR3 is 13 residues long. The germline V gene encodes CDR1 LNHNV and CDR2 YYDKDF (reference sequence). The CDR3 sequence: CAPLRGLHNEQFF.

This chain uses TRBV29-1 with TRBJ2-1; as DNA is missing, the TRBD2 call by TCRdb cannot be tested. The CDR3 length is 16 residues. Germline assignment: CDR1 SQVTM and CDR2 ANQGSEA. The CDR3 spells CSVDGRGDVSYNEQFF.

This rearrangement joins TRBV28 to TRBJ2-5; TCRdb's D call of TRBD1 is untestable without DNA. This CDR3 region has 18 residues. CDR1 and CDR2 from the germline V gene are MDHEN and SYDVKM. CDR3 region: CASSFSASSGGVMETQYF.

This sequence joins TRBV5-1 and TRBJ2-7; TCRdb indicates TRBD1, and absent DNA this call remains unverified. CDR3 length equals 14 residues. Germline V CDR1 and CDR2: SGHRS, YFSETQ. CDR3 in amino acids: CASSLDRGRYEQYF.

The chain uses TRBV7-8 and TRBJ1-1; as DNA is missing, the TRBD1 call by TCRdb cannot be tested. The germline gives CDR1 SGHVS, CDR2 FQNEAQ. The CDR3 spans 15 residues. The CDR3 sequence is CASSTHRGLNTEAFF.

The rearrangement uses TRBV15 and TRBJ2-1. Germline CDR1 reads LNHNV; CDR2 reads YYDKDF (reference sequence). The CDR3 is 14 amino acids. CDR3 in amino acids: CATSSAWTDNEQFF.

The chain couples TRBV6-5 to TRBJ1-6; TCRdb gives TRBD1 as the D gene, but with no DNA this cannot be confirmed. This CDR3 spans 12 amino acids. Germline V gene lookup returns CDR1 MNHEY and CDR2 SVGAGI. The CDR3 protein is CASSPLPGDLHF.

The chain employs TRBV6-6 and TRBJ2-3; checking the TCRdb D call of TRBD2 is not possible without DNA. The CDR3 is made up of 18 amino acids. CDR1 MNHNY and CDR2 SVGAGI come from the germline V gene (reference sequence). The CDR3: CASSYTSAVAGGADTQYF.

The chain joins TRBV7-3 to TRBJ2-1; lacking DNA, the TRBD2 call made by TCRdb goes unchecked. Germline V lookup: CDR1 SGHTA, CDR2 FQGTGA. This CDR3 is built from 15 residues. CDR3 in amino acids: CASSRGPGLLGEQFF.

The chain employs TRBV28 and TRBJ1-1. The CDR3 has 14 residues. Germline loops: CDR1 MDHEN, CDR2 SYDVKM. Here the CDR3 reads CASSLEGDGMQAFF.

This chain joins TRBV6-5 and TRBJ1-2; TCRdb selects TRBD1, and the lack of DNA leaves this call unchecked. The length of the CDR3 is 14 residues. Per germline, CDR1 MNHEY and CDR2 SVGAGI. CDR3 in amino acids: CASSYSVGGYGYTF.

The rearrangement links TRBV29-1 to TRBJ2-3; the D call from TCRdb, TRBD1, cannot be confirmed without DNA. This CDR3 has 15 residues. Germline V gene sequence: CDR1 SQVTM, CDR2 ANQGSEA. CDR3 loop: CSVDFGDRGSDTQYF.

The chain links TRBV11-1 to TRBJ2-5; checking the TCRdb D call of TRBD1 is not possible without DNA. There are 12 residues in the CDR3. Germline V gene data show CDR1 as SGHAT and CDR2 as FQDESV (reference sequence). CDR3: CASSPPGETQYF. The full variable domain, in which reference TRBV11-1 and TRBJ2-5 provide the parts outside the CDR3, is EAEVAQSPRYKITEKSQAVAFWCDPISGHATLYWYRQILGQGPELLVQFQDESVVDDSQLPKDRFSAERLKGVDSTLKIQPAELGDSAMYLCASSPPGETQYFGPGTRLLVL.

The J gene is TRBJ2-1, the V gene TRBV19. Germline V lookup: CDR1 LNHDA, CDR2 SQIVND (reference sequence). The length of the CDR3 is 15 residues. The CDR3 protein is CASSILPAAYNEQFF. Based on the CDR3 plus reference TRBV19 and TRBJ2-1, the full variable domain is DGGITQSPKYLFRKEGQNVTLSCEQNLNHDAMYWYRQDPGQGLRLIYYSQIVNDFQKGDIAEGYSVSREKKESFPLTVTSAQKNPTAFYLCASSILPAAYNEQFFGPGTRLTVL.

The CDR3 sequence is CASGPTYNEQFF. The chain uses TRBV6-6 and TRBJ2-1. The CDR3 spans 12 residues. Germline V gene lookup returns CDR1 MNHNY and CDR2 SVGAGI (reference sequence).

The rearrangement uses TRBV12-3 or TRBV12-4 and TRBJ2-3; the D gene TCRdb calls, TRBD1, cannot be checked with no DNA. CDR3 length: 12 residues. CDR3 sequence reads: CASNTGGDTQYF.

The J gene is TRBJ1-5, the V gene TRBV7-9. Germline V gene sequence: CDR1 SEHNR, CDR2 FQNEAQ (reference sequence). There are 13 residues in the CDR3. The CDR3 is CASSEMGNQPQHF.

This chain's CDR3 is CASSPGSSYNEQFF. The V call is TRBV7-6, the J call TRBJ2-1. CDR1 SGHVS and CDR2 FNYEAQ come from the germline V gene. The CDR3 extends over 14 amino acids.

CDR3 sequence reads: CASMVATSYNEQFF. This chain uses TRBV28 with TRBJ2-1. The CDR3 is 14 amino acids. Germline V gene sequence: CDR1 MDHEN, CDR2 SYDVKM.

This chain joins TRBV28 and TRBJ1-4; TCRdb designates TRBD1, a call that cannot be tested without DNA. The CDR3 covers 15 residues. Germline CDR1 and CDR2: MDHEN and SYDVKM. CDR3 loop: CASSRQGEANEKLFF.

This chain links TRBV27 with TRBJ2-7; the TCRdb D gene call, TRBD1, has no DNA to confirm it. The CDR3 loop spans 15 amino acids. Germline values: CDR1 MNHEY, CDR2 SMNVEV (reference sequence). The CDR3 loop reads CASSSTGTGRYEQYF.